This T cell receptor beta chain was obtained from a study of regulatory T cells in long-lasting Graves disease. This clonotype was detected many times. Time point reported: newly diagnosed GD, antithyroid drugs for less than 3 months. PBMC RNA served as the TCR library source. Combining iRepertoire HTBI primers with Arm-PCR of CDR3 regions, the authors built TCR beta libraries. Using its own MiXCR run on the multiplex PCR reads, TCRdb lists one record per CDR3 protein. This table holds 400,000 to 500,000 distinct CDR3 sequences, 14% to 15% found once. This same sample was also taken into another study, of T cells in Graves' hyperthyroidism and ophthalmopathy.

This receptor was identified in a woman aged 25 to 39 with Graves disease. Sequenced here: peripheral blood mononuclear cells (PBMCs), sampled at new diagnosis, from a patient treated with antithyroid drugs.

The DNA of the CDR3 is TGTGCCAGCCTTGACAGGAGCTACTCCTACGAGCAGTACTTC. This sequence encodes CASLDRSYSYEQYF. The J gene is TRBJ2-7, the V gene TRBV28; TRBD1 might be the D (6 bases). Germline V CDR1 and CDR2: MDHEN, SYDVKM. The CDR3 contains 14 residues. V was cut by 8 bases and J by 0 bases, with 14 bases left in between.